The clone carrying this TCR beta chain came up a few times. Germline lookup yields CDR1 SGHTA and CDR2 FQGNSA. V shed 3 bases and J shed 4 bases, with 7 bases lying between them. This CDR3 has 13 amino acids. PCR primers comprised 60 Vbeta and 13 Jbeta primers. Only in-frame clones appear in the TCRdb table, and some are missing; sequencing was by immunoSEQ multiplex PCR. Of 130,000 to 150,000 clones detected, around 78% appear once; the ten largest clones hold roughly 2.8%. This sample is drawn from a study of cytomegalovirus exposure and HLA in healthy donors. The rearrangement joins TRBV7-2 to TRBJ1-5, with D perhaps TRBD1 (5 bases). The sequence was collected from a male donor in good health and CMV-seronegative. The material sequenced was PBMCs. The CDR3 DNA reads as TGTGCCAGCAGCTTTGGGGGGAATCAGCCCCAGCATTTT. This codes for CASSFGGNQPQHF. The variable domain in full, completed from reference TRBV7-2 and TRBJ1-5, reads GAGVSQSPSNKVTEKGKDVELRCDPISGHTALYWYRQSLGQGLEFLIYFQGNSAPDKSGLPSDRFSAERTGGSVSTLTIQRTQQEDSAVYLCASSFGGNQPQHFGDGTRLSIL.